Listed below are T cell receptor beta chains from one sample, sequenced in a study of CD8 T cells in ankylosing spondylitis. TCRdb passed the 5' RACE reads through MiXCR, listing each CDR3 protein once. The data hold some 450,000 distinct CDR3 sequences, with 17% observed a single time. The sequenced sample was blood, either unsorted or a sorted T cell fraction (not recorded which). These TCRs come from a male donor with ankylosing spondylitis. The CDR3 runs from the conserved cysteine through the conserved F or W. The D gene is left open where the match is weak. Clone size is stated in some rows and not others, as once, few, many or a class when expanded.

d_call | j_call | clone_size | v_call | cdr3_aa | cdr3_nt
NA | TRBJ1-1 | few | TRBV20-1 | CSAAPGTMVEAFF | TGCAGTGCCGCGCCCGGGACTATGGTTGAAGCTTTCTTT
TRBD1 | TRBJ2-1 | NA | TRBV7-8 | CASSTQGQPYNEQFF | TGTGCCAGCAGCACACAGGGGCAACCCTACAATGAGCAGTTCTTC
NA | TRBJ1-4 | few | TRBV11-2 | CASSGWGEKLFF | TGTGCCAGCAGCGGTTGGGGGGAAAAACTGTTTTTT
TRBD2 | TRBJ2-2 | NA | TRBV20-1 | CSARTSGRVITGELFF | TGCAGTGCGCGGACTAGCGGGAGGGTAATCACCGGGGAGCTGTTTTTT
NA | TRBJ1-3 | NA | TRBV19 | CASSIRPGAGNTIYF | TGTGCCAGTAGTATACGACCAGGGGCTGGAAACACCATATATTTT
NA | TRBJ1-2 | few | TRBV29-1 | CSVPGQDLGYTF | TGCAGCGTCCCGGGACAAGACTTGGGCTACACCTTC
NA | TRBJ2-6 | once | TRBV7-2 | CASSPDLLPGGANVLTF | TGTGCCAGCAGCCCCGACTTGCTCCCGGGGGGGGCCAACGTCCTGACTTTC
TRBD2 | TRBJ2-1 | many | TRBV24-1 | CATSDLTSGSNEQFF | TGTGCCACCAGTGATTTGACTAGCGGGAGCAATGAGCAGTTCTTC
TRBD1 | TRBJ2-3 | NA | TRBV12-3/TRBV12-4 | CASRSRPGTAPTDTQYF | TGTGCCAGCAGGAGTCGACCGGGGACAGCCCCGACAGATACGCAGTATTTT
NA | TRBJ2-1 | NA | TRBV18 | CASSPGQVGNEQFF | TGTGCCAGCTCACCTGGGCAGGTTGGCAATGAGCAGTTCTTC
NA | TRBJ2-6 | NA | TRBV5-1 | CASSLSESNSGANVLTF | TGCGCCAGCAGCTTGTCAGAGTCGAACTCTGGGGCCAACGTCCTGACTTTC
TRBD2 | TRBJ2-3 | NA | TRBV20-1 | CSASWVRAGAGTDTQYF | TGCAGTGCTAGTTGGGTCAGAGCGGGAGCGGGCACAGATACGCAGTATTTT
TRBD1 | TRBJ1-1 | NA | TRBV27 | CASSFARGREAFF | TGTGCCAGCAGTTTTGCCAGGGGGCGGGAAGCTTTCTTT
TRBD1 | TRBJ1-2 | NA | TRBV12-3/TRBV12-4 | CASSLAYPQGALGGYTF | TGTGCCAGCAGTTTAGCCTACCCACAGGGGGCGTTGGGTGGCTACACCTTC
NA | TRBJ2-6 | many | TRBV6-1 | CASRSSGANVLTF | TGTGCCAGCAGAAGCTCTGGGGCCAACGTCCTGACTTTC
NA | TRBJ2-1 | NA | TRBV6-2/TRBV6-3 | CASSPDFGPRTARGEQFF | TGTGCCAGCAGCCCTGACTTCGGACCTAGGACGGCCAGGGGTGAGCAGTTCTTC
TRBD2 | TRBJ2-7 | few | TRBV7-2 | CVSSSLAGGPYEQYF | TGTGTCAGCAGCTCACTAGCGGGAGGGCCCTACGAGCAGTACTTC
NA | TRBJ1-2 | few | TRBV27 | CASSSTRFGYGYTF | TGTGCCAGCAGTTCGACCCGATTTGGGTATGGCTACACCTTC
TRBD1 | TRBJ1-2 | few | TRBV7-2 | CASSPRAGTGHYGYTF | TGTGCCAGCAGCCCGCGCGCCGGGACAGGGCACTATGGCTACACCTTC
NA | TRBJ2-1 | many | TRBV7-9 | CASTSGLRRNEQFF | TGTGCCAGCACCTCGGGTCTAAGGCGAAATGAGCAGTTCTTC
NA | TRBJ2-3 | many | TRBV7-2 | CASSLAVAGTDTQYF | TGTGCCAGCAGCTTAGCGGTAGCGGGCACAGATACGCAGTATTTT
NA | TRBJ1-2 | NA | TRBV5-1 | CASSFDREANYGYTF | TGCGCCAGCAGCTTCGACAGAGAAGCTAACTATGGCTACACCTTC
NA | TRBJ2-1 | few | TRBV18 | CASSPHSDNEQFF | TGTGCCAGCTCACCACACAGTGACAATGAGCAGTTCTTC
NA | TRBJ2-1 | few | TRBV10-3 | CAISEEGRNEQFF | TGTGCCATCAGTGAGGAGGGGCGCAATGAGCAGTTCTTC
NA | TRBJ2-1 | many | TRBV12-3/TRBV12-4 | CASSLGKNYNEQFF | TGTGCCAGCAGTTTGGGTAAGAACTACAATGAGCAGTTCTTC
TRBD1 | TRBJ2-6 | NA | TRBV14 | CASSQVGWWTGGRGSGANVLTF | TGTGCCAGCAGCCAAGTCGGATGGTGGACAGGGGGCCGGGGTTCTGGGGCCAACGTCCTGACTTTC
TRBD2 | TRBJ2-3 | many | TRBV12-3/TRBV12-4 | CASSPPGTRADTQYF | TGTGCCAGCAGTCCCCCCGGGACTAGGGCAGATACGCAGTATTTT
NA | TRBJ1-5 | NA | TRBV30 | CAWSATRGGQPQHF | TGTGCCTGGAGCGCAACGCGGGGGGGTCAGCCCCAGCATTTT
NA | TRBJ2-3 | NA | TRBV4-2 | CASSQVSGNTDTQYF | TGTGCCAGCAGCCAAGTGTCGGGAAACACAGATACGCAGTATTTT
TRBD1 | TRBJ1-6 | few | TRBV5-1 | CASSLAPGQPPSPLHF | TGCGCCAGCAGCTTGGCCCCGGGACAGCCACCTTCACCCCTCCACTTT
NA | TRBJ2-1 | few | TRBV6-2/TRBV6-3 | CASSTNRDKSSYNEQFF | TGTGCCAGCAGTACTAACCGAGACAAGAGCTCCTACAATGAGCAGTTCTTC
NA | TRBJ2-3 | NA | TRBV20-1 | CSARGEQGAADTQYF | TGCAGTGCTAGAGGGGAGCAAGGTGCGGCAGATACGCAGTATTTT
TRBD2 | TRBJ2-5 | NA | TRBV29-1 | CSVVAGGEKTQYF | TGCAGCGTTGTAGCCGGGGGGGAAAAGACCCAGTACTTC
TRBD2 | TRBJ2-1 | NA | TRBV9 | CASSPRGGGGALYNEQFF | TGTGCCAGCAGCCCCCGGGGGGGCGGGGGGGCCCTCTACAATGAGCAGTTCTTC
NA | TRBJ1-2 | NA | TRBV12-3/TRBV12-4 | CASSRAGVVAGYTF | TGTGCCAGCAGTAGGGCAGGGGTTGTTGCTGGCTACACCTTC
NA | TRBJ1-6 | few | TRBV7-2 | CASSPQRVPNSPLHF | TGTGCCAGCAGCCCGCAGAGGGTTCCCAATTCACCCCTCCACTTT
NA | TRBJ1-1 | NA | TRBV3-1 | CASSLGRGSTEAFF | TGTGCCAGCAGCCTAGGCCGGGGCAGCACTGAAGCCTTCTTT
NA | TRBJ2-3 | few | TRBV5-1 | CASSPGLTASGPDTQYF | TGCGCCAGCAGCCCAGGACTAACCGCCAGCGGGCCAGATACGCAGTATTTT
NA | TRBJ2-7 | many | TRBV3-1 | CASSQTSGEQYF | TGTGCCAGCAGCCAGACGAGCGGCGAGCAGTACTTC
NA | TRBJ1-5 | NA | TRBV2 | CASRQDNQPQHF | TGTGCCAGCCGACAGGACAATCAGCCCCAGCATTTT
TRBD2 | TRBJ2-3 | NA | TRBV3-1 | CASREDRRTSGTDTQYF | TGTGCCAGCAGGGAGGACCGACGGACTAGCGGCACAGATACGCAGTATTTT
NA | TRBJ2-1 | NA | TRBV5-4 | CASSNKRSSYNEQFF | TGTGCCAGCAGCAATAAGCGGAGCTCCTACAATGAGCAGTTCTTC
TRBD1 | TRBJ1-6 | few | TRBV11-1 | CASSSQGQGNSPLHF | TGTGCCAGCAGCTCCCAGGGACAGGGGAATTCACCCCTCCACTTT
NA | TRBJ2-7 | NA | TRBV7-9 | CASSVQDPSYEQYF | TGTGCCAGCAGTGTGCAGGACCCCTCCTACGAGCAGTACTTC
NA | TRBJ2-3 | NA | TRBV6-1 | CASRRGDAGTDTQYF | TGTGCCAGCCGCCGAGGGGATGCAGGCACAGATACGCAGTATTTT
NA | TRBJ2-7 | NA | TRBV6-1 | CASSPGTRQRSSYEQYF | TGTGCCAGCAGTCCCGGGACTCGCCAAAGGAGCTCCTACGAGCAGTACTTC
NA | TRBJ1-1 | NA | TRBV7-2 | CASSLGLGVRTEAFF | TGTGCCAGCAGCTTAGGCTTAGGGGTCCGGACTGAAGCTTTCTTT
NA | TRBJ2-3 | few | TRBV20-1 | CSAKTGLGTDTQYF | TGCAGTGCCAAAACAGGGCTCGGGACAGATACGCAGTATTTT
TRBD2 | TRBJ2-1 | NA | TRBV7-9 | CASSLGGGRVVHNEQFF | TGTGCCAGCAGCTTAGGCGGCGGGAGGGTCGTCCACAATGAGCAGTTCTTC
NA | TRBJ1-5 | NA | TRBV7-2 | CASSLSSRSNQPQHF | TGTGCCAGCAGCCTTTCGAGCAGGAGCAATCAGCCCCAGCATTTT
NA | TRBJ1-3 | few | TRBV9 | CASSVEASPSGNTIYF | TGTGCCAGCAGCGTAGAGGCCAGTCCCTCTGGAAACACCATATATTTT
NA | TRBJ2-2 | NA | TRBV12-3/TRBV12-4 | CASGANANTGELFF | TGTGCCAGCGGGGCTAATGCGAACACCGGGGAGCTGTTTTTT
NA | TRBJ1-1 | NA | TRBV4-1 | CASSPKAQGNTEAFF | TGCGCCAGCAGCCCCAAGGCCCAGGGTAACACTGAAGCTTTCTTT
NA | TRBJ1-2 | few | TRBV12-3/TRBV12-4 | CASSLNPSARGYQHGYTF | TGTGCCAGCAGTTTAAATCCCTCCGCCCGGGGGTATCAGCATGGCTACACCTTC